Presented here are 4 T cell receptor beta chains from one specimen sequenced in a study of early T cells in non-severe SARS-CoV-2 infection. A single record per CDR3 protein comes from TCRdb applying MiXCR to the 5' RACE reads. The sample shows 70,000 to 85,000 distinct CDR3 sequences, roughly 12% of them seen only once. Sequenced input: whole blood. Receptors were obtained from an adult who was a healthcare worker with PCR-confirmed SARS-CoV-2 infection or an uninfected control (not recorded which).

Of note for this clonotype: A read error may explain this, as a much larger clone is one base away. The genes are TRBV29-1 and TRBJ1-2; D ambiguous. In germline, CDR1 is SQVTM, CDR2 ANQGSEA. The CDR3 length is 9 residues. The V gene lost 6 bases and the J gene lost 12 bases, with 11 bases spanning the gap. The CDR3 DNA reads as TGCAGCGTGGTCGCTCGAAACACCTTC. As protein: CSVVARNTF.

This clonotype appeared many times. V and J are TRBV5-1 and TRBJ1-2; 7 positions agree with TRBD1. Germline V gene lookup returns CDR1 SGHRS and CDR2 YFSETQ. V was pared by 0 bases and J by 6 bases, with 8 bases of the junction left unmatched. This CDR3 comprises 15 residues. DNA of the CDR3: TGCGCCAGCAGCTTGGCTGACAGGGAAGGCCATGGCTACACCTTC. The encoded protein is CASSLADREGHGYTF.

V is TRBV28 and J is TRBJ1-1; no clear D. The CDR3 length is 12 residues. The germline V gene has CDR1 MDHEN and CDR2 SYDVKM. The ends were cut back, 7 bases at V and 0 bases at J, with 6 bases in the middle. Here the CDR3 reads CASKSLNTEAFF. The CDR3 nucleotides are TGTGCCAGCAAATCCCTGAACACTGAAGCTTTCTTT.

The CDR3 reads CSVILGASGYEQYF. CDR3 sequence (DNA): TGCAGCGTTATATTAGGGGCTAGCGGCTACGAGCAGTACTTC. This sequence joins TRBV29-1 and TRBJ2-7, with 7 bases aligning to TRBD2. The CDR3 covers 14 residues. Per the germline V gene, CDR1 is SQVTM and CDR2 is ANQGSEA. Trimming at V came to 5 bases and at J to 3 bases, leaving 10 bases not matched to a gene.